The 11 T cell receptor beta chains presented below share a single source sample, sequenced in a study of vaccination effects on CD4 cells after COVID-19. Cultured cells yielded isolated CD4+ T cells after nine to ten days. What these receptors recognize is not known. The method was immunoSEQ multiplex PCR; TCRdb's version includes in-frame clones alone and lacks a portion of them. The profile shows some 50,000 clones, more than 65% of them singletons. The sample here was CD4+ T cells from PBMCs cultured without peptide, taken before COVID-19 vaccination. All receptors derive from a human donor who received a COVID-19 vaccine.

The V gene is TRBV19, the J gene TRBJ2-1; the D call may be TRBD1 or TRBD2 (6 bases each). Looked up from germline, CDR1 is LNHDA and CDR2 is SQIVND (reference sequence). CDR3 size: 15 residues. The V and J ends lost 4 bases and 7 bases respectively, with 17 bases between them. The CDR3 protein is CASSTGWGARNEQFF. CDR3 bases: TGTGCCAGTAGTACCGGGTGGGGGGCGCGTAATGAGCAGTTCTTC.

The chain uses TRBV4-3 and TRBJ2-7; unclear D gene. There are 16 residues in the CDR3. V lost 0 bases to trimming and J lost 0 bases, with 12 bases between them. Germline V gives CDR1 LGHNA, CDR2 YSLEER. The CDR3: CASSQERQLPSYEQYF. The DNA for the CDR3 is TGCGCCAGCAGCCAAGAGAGGCAGCTCCCCTCCTACGAGCAGTACTTC.

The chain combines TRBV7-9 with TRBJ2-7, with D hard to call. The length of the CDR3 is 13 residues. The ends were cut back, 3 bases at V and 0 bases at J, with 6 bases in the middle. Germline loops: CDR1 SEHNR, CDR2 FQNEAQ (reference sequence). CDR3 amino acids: CASSFPSSYEQYF. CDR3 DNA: TGTGCCAGCAGCTTCCCAAGCTCCTACGAGCAGTACTTC.

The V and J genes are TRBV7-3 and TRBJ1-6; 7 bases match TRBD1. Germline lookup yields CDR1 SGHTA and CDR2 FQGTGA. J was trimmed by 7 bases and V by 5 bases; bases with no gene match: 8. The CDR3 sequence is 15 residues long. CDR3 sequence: CASSQGGAWNSPLHF. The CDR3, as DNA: TGTGCCAGCAGCCAGGGGGGCGCCTGGAATTCACCCCTCCACTTT.

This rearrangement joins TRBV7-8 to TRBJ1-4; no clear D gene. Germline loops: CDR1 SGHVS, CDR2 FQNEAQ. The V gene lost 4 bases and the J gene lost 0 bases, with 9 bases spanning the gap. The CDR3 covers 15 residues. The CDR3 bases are TGTGCCAGCAGCTGGGGTACAGCAACTAATGAAAAACTGTTTTTT. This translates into CASSWGTATNEKLFF.

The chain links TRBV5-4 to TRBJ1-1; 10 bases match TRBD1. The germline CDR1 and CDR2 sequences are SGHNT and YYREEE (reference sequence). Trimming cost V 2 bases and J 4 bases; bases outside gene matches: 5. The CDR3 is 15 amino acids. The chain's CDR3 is CASSLGQGESTEAFF. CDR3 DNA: TGTGCCAGCAGCTTAGGACAGGGGGAATCCACTGAAGCTTTCTTT.

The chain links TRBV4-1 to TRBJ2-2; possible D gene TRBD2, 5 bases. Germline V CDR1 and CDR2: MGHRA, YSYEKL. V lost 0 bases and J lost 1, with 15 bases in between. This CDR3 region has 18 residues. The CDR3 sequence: CASSQEFRLAGNTGELFF. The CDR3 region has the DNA TGCGCCAGCAGCCAAGAATTCCGGCTGGCGGGGAACACCGGGGAGCTGTTTTTT.

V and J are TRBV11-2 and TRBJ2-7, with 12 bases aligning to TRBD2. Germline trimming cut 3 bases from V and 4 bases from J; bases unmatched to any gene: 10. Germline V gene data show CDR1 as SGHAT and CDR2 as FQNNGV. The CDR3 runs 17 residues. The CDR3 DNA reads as TGTGCCAGCAGCTTGGCACTAGCGGGAGGCTCCCTTTACGAGCAGTACTTC. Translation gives CASSLALAGGSLYEQYF.

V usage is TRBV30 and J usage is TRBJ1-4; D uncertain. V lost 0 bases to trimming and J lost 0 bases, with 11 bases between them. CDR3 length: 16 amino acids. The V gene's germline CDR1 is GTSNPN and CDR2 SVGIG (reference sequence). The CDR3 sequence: CAWSVPGRATNEKLFF. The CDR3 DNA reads TGTGCCTGGAGTGTACCGGGCAGAGCAACTAATGAAAAACTGTTTTTT.

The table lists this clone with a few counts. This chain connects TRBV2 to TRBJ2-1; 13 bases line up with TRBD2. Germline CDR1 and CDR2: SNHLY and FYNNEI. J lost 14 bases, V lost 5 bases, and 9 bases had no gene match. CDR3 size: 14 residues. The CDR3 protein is CASSSKLAGGPKFF. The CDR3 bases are TGTGCCAGCAGTTCGAAACTAGCGGGGGGGCCTAAGTTCTTC.

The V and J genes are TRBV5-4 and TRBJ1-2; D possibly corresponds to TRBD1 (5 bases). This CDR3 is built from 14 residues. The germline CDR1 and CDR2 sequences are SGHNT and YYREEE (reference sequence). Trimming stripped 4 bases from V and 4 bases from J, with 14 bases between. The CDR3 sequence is CASSPGGGVYGYTF. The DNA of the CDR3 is TGTGCCAGCAGCCCCGGGGGAGGGGTCTATGGCTACACCTTC.